This T cell receptor (beta chain) derives from a study of blood T cell repertoires in COVID-19. Trimming at V came to 1 base and at J to 1 base, leaving 7 bases not matched to a gene. CDR3 size: 17 residues. The germline CDR1 and CDR2 sequences are LNHNV and YYDKDF (reference sequence). The protocol was immunoSEQ multiplex PCR, while the TCRdb copy is restricted to in-frame clones and leaves out a portion. The sample comprises around 190,000 clones, approximately 85% of which are singletons, and roughly 8.9% rests with the top ten. Sequencing was done on a sample of PBMCs or T cells enriched from blood (not recorded which). The source of this sequence is a young woman who had recovered from COVID-19. This chain uses TRBV15 with TRBJ1-5; the match to TRBD1 covers 7 bases. The CDR3 region is CATSRVRGLISNQPQHF. CDR3 coding DNA: TGTGCCACCAGCAGAGTGAGGGGGCTGATAAGCAATCAGCCCCAGCATTTT.